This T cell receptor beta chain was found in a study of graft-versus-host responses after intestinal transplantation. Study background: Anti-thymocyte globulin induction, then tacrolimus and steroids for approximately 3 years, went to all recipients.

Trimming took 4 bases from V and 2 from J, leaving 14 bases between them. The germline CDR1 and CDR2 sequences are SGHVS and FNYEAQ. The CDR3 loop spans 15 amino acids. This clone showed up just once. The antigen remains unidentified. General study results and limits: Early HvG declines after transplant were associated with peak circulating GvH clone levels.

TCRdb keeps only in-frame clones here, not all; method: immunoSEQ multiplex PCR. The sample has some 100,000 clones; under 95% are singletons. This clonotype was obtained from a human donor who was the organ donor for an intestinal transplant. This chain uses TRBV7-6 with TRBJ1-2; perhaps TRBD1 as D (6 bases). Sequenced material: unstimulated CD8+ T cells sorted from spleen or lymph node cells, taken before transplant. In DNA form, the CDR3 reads TGTGCCAGCAGCTCCGGGACACCAGGGAACTATGGCTACACCTTC. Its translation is CASSSGTPGNYGYTF.